A selection of T cell receptor beta chains follows, all from one sample in a study of cytomegalovirus exposure and HLA in healthy donors. The method was immunoSEQ multiplex PCR; TCRdb's version includes in-frame clones alone and lacks a portion of them. Recorded here are around 70,000 clones; the top ten clones represent over 4%. The specimen sequenced was PBMCs. The receptor set was obtained from a middle-aged woman in good health and CMV-seropositive. CDR3s leave out the opening cysteine and the closing phenylalanine or tryptophan. The order of the fields is J gene, V gene, CDR3 protein.

TRBJ2-3 TRBV19 ASSLRDTQY
TRBJ2-5 TRBV11-2 ASSLGGGWETQY
TRBJ2-1 TRBV19 ASSIQRSDNEQF
TRBJ2-4 TRBV2 ASSTDSKNIQY
TRBJ1-2 TRBV19 ASSINRGLDGYT
TRBJ2-7 TRBV6-6 ASRTPEQGGGYEQY
TRBJ2-3 TRBV6-5 ASSSGADSTDTQY
TRBJ2-3 TRBV6-4 ASSARLADSTDTQY
TRBJ2-1 TRBV19 ASRTTGLSEQF
TRBJ1-6 TRBV7-3 ASSFGSSGNSPLH
TRBJ2-3 TRBV10-3 AISDSGPDTQY
TRBJ2-1 TRBV19 ASSMGGSSYNEQF
TRBJ1-2 TRBV5-1 ASSSQGQRASNYGYT
TRBJ1-2 TRBV28 ASRRGWTDGYT
TRBJ2-1 TRBV15 ATSEAAYNEQF
TRBJ1-1 TRBV6-6 ASSYHQGRQEAF
TRBJ1-5 TRBV19 ASGGQGVPFSNQPQH
TRBJ1-6 TRBV28 ASSLPSSYNSPLH
TRBJ1-4 TRBV10-3 AISSGGTNEKLF
TRBJ2-2 TRBV30 AWLAEPRDTGELF
TRBJ2-7 TRBV5-6 ASSWDRSYEQY
TRBJ1-2 TRBV27 ASSLSGDGGKGYT
TRBJ2-5 TRBV28 ASSLHDKVKTQY
TRBJ1-4 TRBV5-8 ASSLRDRVNEKLF
TRBJ2-5 TRBV7-2 ASSFAGTDQETQY
TRBJ2-3 TRBV28 ASSPTGRTDTQY
TRBJ1-2 TRBV7-9 ASSPGGSYGYT
TRBJ1-5 TRBV19 ASSMVGTAPDSNQPQH
TRBJ2-7 TRBV29-1 SVEDIGMGYSNEQY
TRBJ1-1 TRBV5-1 ASSSPGLNTEAF
TRBJ2-1 TRBV11-3 ASSFQGLEDNEQF
TRBJ1-2 TRBV4-3 ASSQDTLASPDHLYGYT
TRBJ1-1 TRBV6-6 ASSLEQGANTEAF
TRBJ2-5 TRBV5-1 ASSPWTSGRDETQY